This is a list of T cell receptor beta chains from one sample in a study of blood T cells in healthy people across ages. MiXCR was run by TCRdb on the 5' RACE reads, yielding one entry per CDR3 protein. The repertoire holds about 970,000 distinct CDR3 sequences, with about 51% as singletons. The sequencing input was blood. The receptors derive from a woman in her sixties in good health. Both conserved end residues are part of each CDR3. D genes are given only for firm matches. Expanded clones are given a class, and other clones once, few, many or no size at all.

V,J,size,D,DNA,CDR3
TRBV20-1,TRBJ2-1,.,TRBD2,TGCAGTGCTAGGACGACTAGCGGGTATGATGAGCAGTTCTTC,CSARTTSGYDEQFF
TRBV19,TRBJ1-5,.,TRBD1,TGTGCCAGTAGCGGGACAGGGCCACCCAATCAGCCCCAGCATTTT,CASSGTGPPNQPQHF
TRBV24-1,TRBJ2-1,.,TRBD1,TGTGCCACCAGTTGGACGGGACAGGGGTACAATGAGCAGTTCTTC,CATSWTGQGYNEQFF
TRBV27,TRBJ2-5,.,TRBD2,TGTGCCAGCAGCTTCGGGAGGCTGGAGACCCAGTACTTC,CASSFGRLETQYF
TRBV3-1,TRBJ1-1,few,.,TGTGCCAGCAGCCAAGAGTGGAACAGTGAAGCTTTCTTT,CASSQEWNSEAFF
TRBV20-1,TRBJ1-2,few,.,TGCAGTGCAGCAACAGGGAACTATGGCTACACCTTC,CSAATGNYGYTF
TRBV20-1,TRBJ1-5,.,.,TGCAGTGCTAGTCAGGGCGCGGGTATTGGCAATCAGCCCCAGCATTTT,CSASQGAGIGNQPQHF
TRBV12-5,TRBJ2-7,.,.,TGTGCTAGGAAAAGTTCCTACAATGAGCAGTACTTC,CARKSSYNEQYF
TRBV28,TRBJ2-7,few,.,TGTGCCAGCAGTCAGGGATTCGCGTTCTACGAGCAGTACTTC,CASSQGFAFYEQYF
TRBV11-1,TRBJ2-3,.,.,TGTGCCAGCAGCTTAGGGTACAGACCCGACGCAGATACGCAGTATTTT,CASSLGYRPDADTQYF
TRBV29-1,TRBJ1-1,.,.,TGCAGCGTTGGGGAGGGTACAGGTGAAGCTTTCTTT,CSVGEGTGEAFF
TRBV2,TRBJ2-3,few,TRBD2,TGTGCCAGCAGTGAAACGGGCGGGAGAGCAGATACGCAGTATTTT,CASSETGGRADTQYF